Listed here are 14 T cell receptor beta chains from one sample, sequenced in a study of blood T cell repertoires in COVID-19. Clones were sequenced by immunoSEQ multiplex PCR, and TCRdb holds only the in-frame ones, with some missing. The sample contains roughly 200,000 clones, 75% to 90% of which appear only once. The sample taken for sequencing was PBMCs or T cells enriched from blood (not recorded which). All receptors derive from a man aged 35 to 55 who had recovered from COVID-19.

The chain joins TRBV7-3 to TRBJ2-3; TRBD2 agrees at 9 bases. The germline gives CDR1 SGHTA, CDR2 FQGTGA. The CDR3 is 16 amino acids. The ends lost 1 base at V and 4 bases at J; junction bases unmatched: 6. The CDR3 bases are TGTGCCAGCAGCTTAATGGGTAGCGGGGGAGCAGATACGCAGTATTTT. This gives the protein CASSLMGSGGADTQYF.

The chain has TRBV27 and TRBJ1-1, with D perhaps matching TRBD1 (5 bases). This CDR3 is 16 amino acids long. The germline gives CDR1 MNHEY, CDR2 SMNVEV (reference sequence). Deletions cut 2 bases from V and 0 bases from J, with 13 bases between. Here the CDR3 reads CASSLQLGPMNTEAFF. In DNA, the CDR3 is TGTGCCAGCAGTTTACAATTGGGGCCGATGAACACTGAAGCTTTCTTT.

This clone was picked up one time. The gene calls are TRBV12-3 or TRBV12-4 and TRBJ1-5, with 7 bases aligning to TRBD1. J gave up 9 bases and V 5 bases, and 7 bases lay outside the gene matches. The CDR3 runs to 13 residues. The CDR3: CASSRTGAGPQHF. In nucleotides, the CDR3 is TGTGCCAGCAGTCGGACAGGCGCGGGGCCCCAGCATTTT.

The CDR3 nucleotides are TGTGCCAGCAGGGGGACAGACCTCTATGGCTACACCTTC. Its protein product is CASRGTDLYGYTF. This chain uses TRBV12-3 or TRBV12-4 with TRBJ1-2; 7 bases are a match to TRBD1. V lost 6 bases, J lost 4 bases, and 5 bases stayed unmatched. The CDR3 contains 13 residues.

This clone is a singleton in its sample. This chain links TRBV2 with TRBJ1-2; a weak D match, TRBD1 (6 bases). The CDR3 has 14 residues. The germline V gene encodes CDR1 SNHLY and CDR2 FYNNEI. V was shortened by 2 bases and J by 4 bases, with 11 bases between the two germline ends. CDR3 loop: CASSESGQPYGYTF. The CDR3 DNA reads TGTGCCAGCAGTGAATCAGGACAGCCCTATGGCTACACCTTC.

This rearrangement joins TRBV3-1 (or the pseudogene TRBV3-2) to TRBJ1-2; no clear D gene. V lost 4 bases and J 8 bases, leaving 11 bases between the germline ends. The CDR3 totals 12 residues. Germline loops: CDR1 LGHDT, CDR2 YNNKEL (reference sequence). CDR3 sequence (DNA): TGTGCCAGCAGCCTGAGGTCCGGAGGCTACACCTTC. This gives the protein CASSLRSGGYTF.

J is TRBJ2-2 and V is TRBV11-3, with 7 positions matching TRBD2. Germline V gene sequence: CDR1 SGHNT, CDR2 YENEEA. The J segment lost 5 bases and the V segment lost 4 bases, leaving 10 bases of the junction unmatched. The CDR3 runs to 16 residues. The CDR3 region is CASSSRTSVVTGELFF. The CDR3 nucleotides are TGTGCCAGCAGCTCCCGGACTAGTGTGGTTACCGGGGAGCTGTTTTTT.

This clone was observed a few times. The chain employs TRBV11-3 and TRBJ2-3; 8 bases are a match to TRBD1. CDR3 size: 16 residues. Germline CDR1 SGHNT, CDR2 YENEEA. J lost 1 base, V lost 6 bases, and 9 bases had no gene match. The CDR3 nucleotides are TGTGCCAGCAGTCCTAGACCGGGACAGGGCACAGATACGCAGTATTTT. This sequence encodes CASSPRPGQGTDTQYF.

The DNA of the CDR3 is TGTGCCAGTAGGCCGCGGGGGGGGAAGATCACTGAAGCTTTCTTT. Its protein product is CASRPRGGKITEAFF. The chain carries TRBV19 and TRBJ1-1, with D perhaps matching TRBD1 (5 bases). V gave up 6 bases and J gave up 4 bases, with 18 bases separating them. Germline CDR1 reads LNHDA; CDR2 reads SQIVND (reference sequence). The CDR3 is 15 amino acids.

This chain joins TRBV9 and TRBJ2-3, with D possibly TRBD2 on 6 matching bases. The V end lost 2 bases, the J end lost 2 bases, and 9 bases lay between the germline ends. This CDR3 spans 14 amino acids. Germline-derived CDR1 and CDR2 are SGDLS and YYNGEE. The CDR3 sequence is CASSVGGTTDTQYF. DNA of the CDR3: TGTGCCAGCAGCGTGGGGGGTACCACAGATACGCAGTATTTT.

The V call is TRBV18, the J call TRBJ2-1; possibly TRBD2 for D (5 bases). Germline CDR1 and CDR2: KGHSH and LQKENI. The CDR3 contains 16 residues. Trimming stripped 4 bases from V and 2 bases from J, with 15 bases between. CDR3 loop: CASSLRPSGTYNEQFF. CDR3 in DNA: TGTGCCAGCTCACTAAGACCCAGCGGAACCTACAATGAGCAGTTCTTC.

The gene calls are TRBV6-5 and TRBJ2-7; 7 nucleotides line up with TRBD1. The germline V gene encodes CDR1 MNHEY and CDR2 SVGAGI. This CDR3 has 13 residues. The J segment lost 3 bases and the V segment lost 5 bases, leaving 4 bases of the junction unmatched. The chain's CDR3 is CASSTRDSYEQYF. The CDR3 coding sequence is TGTGCCAGCAGTACCAGGGACAGCTACGAGCAGTACTTC.

This clone was found many times. The rearrangement joins TRBV6-5 to TRBJ1-1; no reliable D call. Between the trimmed V and J ends, which lost 6 bases and 6 bases, there was a span of 14 bases. Looked up from germline, CDR1 is MNHEY and CDR2 is SVGAGI. The CDR3 extends over 13 amino acids. The CDR3 is CASSRTSVAEAFF. The CDR3 DNA is TGTGCCAGCAGCCGCACCTCGGTAGCTGAAGCTTTCTTT.

The chain couples TRBV28 to TRBJ2-7, with D maybe TRBD2 (5 bases). This CDR3 is built from 15 residues. Germline V gene data show CDR1 as MDHEN and CDR2 as SYDVKM. Trimming removed 3 bases at V and 4 bases at J, with 16 bases between. The CDR3 protein is CASSFGQVGGYEQYF. The CDR3 nucleotides read TGTGCCAGCAGTTTCGGTCAGGTAGGAGGATACGAGCAGTACTTC.